Sequencing of this T cell receptor (beta chain) was carried out in a study of cytomegalovirus exposure and HLA in healthy donors (dated by TCRdb to about 2017). Background for the entire study: In an earlier analysis of 587 of the donors, approximately 260 Gb of sequence data and just under 120 million unique TCR beta sequences from some 170 million T cells were reported. An early release that covered several hundred HLA-typed donors contained approximately 300 gigabases of sequencing data and around 85 million unique TCR sequences. Among the 398 genotyped donors, under 90% belonged to the genetic ancestry cluster associated with self-reported Caucasian donors. The aim of the study was to test whether cataloging public T cell receptors could identify signatures of past pathogen exposure. The study used immunosequencing to profile the T cell repertoires of 670 or so subjects and linked those repertoires to cytomegalovirus serostatus. In addition to the first cohort of approximately 650 subjects, a separate validation cohort of 100 to 150 different subjects was used. The study combined high-throughput TCR immunosequencing, statistical association of individual TCRs with disease status, and machine learning to predict cytomegalovirus infection status. To study patterns of TCR occurrence, a later analysis re-analyzed previously published TCR beta repertoires from more than 550 donors and added high-resolution HLA genotyping. Rather than using new phenotypic data, the later analysis identified candidate immune exposures from TCR beta sequences and from how often those sequences occurred across donors. To decide whether each TCR beta V gene segment behaved as functional or pseudogenic, an earlier analysis of several hundred of the donors relied on high-throughput TCR beta sequencing. Donor age, sex, ethnicity and CMV serostatus were compiled alongside the repertoire data. A later genetic analysis took genome-wide SNP genotypes for about 65% of the 666 donors and used that subset as a discovery cohort. All discovery cohort repertoires had been generated on a single sequencing platform. Both class I and class II loci were covered by HLA typing, at four-digit resolution. Typing coverage differed by locus: A, B, C, DRB1 and DQB1 were typed in about 629-640 donors, DQA1 in 500 to 550, DPA1 in 600 to 610, and DPB1 in 472. Because of strong linkage in the cohort, roughly five DR-DQ haplotypes were treated as single units for association and clustering. On average, roughly 240,000 unique TCR beta nucleotide sequences were sequenced per donor among 350 to 400 genotyped donors of the cohort, with roughly 18% of those sequences being non-productive.

In total, roughly 670 healthy bone marrow donors made up the cohort. At the time of sampling, all cohort members were nominally healthy, though unrecorded immune exposures were likely present. The donor was CMV seropositive and belonged to the group of 250 to 300 seropositive cohort members. Each donor provided a peripheral blood sample, and peripheral blood mononuclear cells were used for TCR beta sequencing. Genomic DNA extraction from the blood cell samples was performed with the Qiagen DNeasy Blood Extraction Kit. The library was obtained by the immunoSEQ multiplex PCR assay. For the multiplex PCR, a mixture combining 60 forward primers for TCR Vbeta segments and 13 reverse primers for TCR Jbeta segments was used. The CDR3 region of rearranged TCR beta genes was amplified from genomic DNA by a multiplex PCR assay. Amplified TCR beta libraries were sequenced as 87-base-pair reads on the Illumina HiSeq System. The source study handled its data this way. Across the 670 or so repertoires, a later analysis counted 75 million to 90 million unique TCR beta chains, approximately 10 million of which were shared by at least two donors. Raw reads were error-corrected and collapsed into unique sequences by a nearest-neighbor algorithm in which closely related sequences were merged to remove PCR and sequencing errors. To assign V, D and J gene segments, CDR3 sequences were aligned to IMGT reference sequences. Each retained sequence needed at least a six-nucleotide match to both a V gene segment and a J gene segment. A rearrangement was called productive if the CDR3 had no stop codons and remained in frame with V and J, and every other rearrangement was called non-productive. CDR3 was defined according to IMGT convention as the region running from the second conserved V-encoded cysteine to the conserved J-encoded phenylalanine. The earlier analysis of a few hundred of the donors excluded any sequence lacking an unambiguous match to a single V gene segment. In an earlier analysis of around 600 of the donors, V segments were called functional above 56.7% productive rearrangements and were called segregating when the between-donor standard deviation exceeded 5%. A statistical classification framework was built to diagnose cytomegalovirus status from the catalog of TCR beta chain sequences. V and J gene assignment, in a later analysis, came from comparing TCR nucleotide sequences with IMGT/GENE-DB human TR gene sequences. In a later analysis, CDR3 sequences and most-parsimonious VDJ recombination scenarios were assigned using the TCRdist pipeline. In a later analysis, each TCR beta chain was defined by its CDR3 amino acid sequence together with its V-gene family, and reads lacking a unique V-gene family were excluded. To address suspected cross-contamination and a sequencing artifact, a later analysis removed under 600 highly shared, low-generation-probability nucleotide sequences. In a later analysis, a clonal expansion index was calculated for each public chain from normalized within-repertoire ranks of inferred template counts. Generation probabilities in a later analysis came from a VDJ recombination model fitted to out-of-frame rearrangements, and those results were checked against IGoR. In a later analysis, TCR-TCR, TCR-HLA and TCR-CMV co-occurrence was scored with hypergeometric tests, and a repertoire-size bias correction was applied to TCR pairs. A later analysis estimated false discovery rates by permuting HLA or CMV assignments 20 times. In a later analysis, co-occurring TCRs were grouped using DBSCAN, with TCRdist sequence similarity added in when clustering inside HLA-allele-positive subsets. Repertoires with fewer than 30,000 or more than 120,000 public chains were left out of co-occurrence clustering, as were five repertoires with anomalous nucleotide sharing. Entries here come from immuneACCESS through TCRdb and include only in-frame sequences with V and J called. Some clones fail to appear in such tables; in the studies checked, an unresolved V gene covers under half of the shortfall, and the cause of the remainder is unknown. That table supplies the V and J calls and clone size; D and trimming were determined from the DNA. This sample gives fewer than 200,000 clones in total; about four fifths of them show up just once. Around 4.7% of the sample belongs to the ten largest clones.

The germline V gene yields SGHAT for CDR1 and FQNNGV for CDR2. From the cysteine up to the phenylalanine, the CDR3 has a length of 17 residues. The CDR3 DNA has 51 bases and is translated from base 1. V is cut back by 3 bases and J by 4 bases, with 10 bases in the junction unmatched. This clone showed up just once. Its antigen is unknown. Nothing much larger sits one base from this clone, and base qualities are not available. Results and caveats for the whole study, not just this receptor: Linkage disequilibrium might explain the correlated functional status among segregating V segments, but an unknown experimental factor could not be ruled out. This cohort had only TCR beta chains sequenced, and the lack of alpha or paired-chain data limited which features could be detected. In both the original and validation cohorts, the classifier was reported to diagnose cytomegalovirus status with high specificity and sensitivity. Because HLA typing was unavailable for some donors at each locus, only the typed subset was used in association tests. The 87-base-pair reads could not distinguish some IMGT-functional V segments, including TRBV6-2 and TRBV6-3, so those segments were excluded. A later analysis found that HLA-associated TCR beta chains were more clonally expanded and had lower generation probabilities than equally common non-associated chains. A further reported finding was that TCR beta sequences accurately predicted the HLA-A and HLA-B alleles for most subjects in the first cohort. In a later analysis, several top co-occurrence clusters were reported to appear linked to parvovirus B19, influenza, CMV and Epstein-Barr virus. An earlier analysis of approximately 590 of the donors showed that most TCR beta V segments appeared in productive rearrangements either about 90% or about 30% of the time, which broadly matched IMGT annotations. Specific HLA alleles were associated with roughly 17,000 TCR beta sequences at a false discovery rate of 0.05 in a later analysis. The presence/absence analyses assumed that sequencing depth was roughly uniform across donors, and that assumption may not be true. When HLA alleles, especially DR and DQ, strongly co-occurred, TCR associations were difficult to assign to individual alleles. A cluster of highly shared sequence variants was judged likely to be a technical artifact of the sequencing pipeline. According to a later analysis, most CMV-associated TCR beta chains appeared to be HLA-restricted, and the HLA associations seemed to be driven largely by CMV exposure. Three of the identified cytomegalovirus-associated TCR beta chains were confirmed in vitro to be specific for cytomegalovirus antigens. Across donors, most TCR sequences were observed very rarely, whereas some public TCRs were present in many individuals. According to the authors, the approach could potentially be generalized to other disease states and immunological phenotypes. In a later analysis, the rate of TCR association differed among HLA loci, with DRB1 alleles having the most associated TCRs and HLA-C alleles having the fewest. The earlier analysis of around 600 of the donors excluded over 15 rarely observed V segments, including chromosome 9 orphons, because counts were too low. A total of about 180 TCR beta chains were listed by the study as associated with cytomegalovirus. The only immune exposure information available for the cohort was CMV serostatus. A later genetic analysis associated a missense DCLRE1C variant with V-gene and J-gene trimming of TCR beta chains, and an independent cohort replicated the association. According to a later genetic analysis, donors in an Asian-associated ancestry cluster had fewer N-insertions in productive TCRs than the approximately 700-donor mean.

This receptor was obtained from a woman between 18 and 29 years old in good health and CMV-seropositive. This chain is built from TRBV11-2 and TRBJ1-3; 9 central bases correspond to TRBD1. Sequencing was done on a sample of PBMCs. This receptor has the CDR3 CASSFLAGTGSGNTIYF. The nucleotide sequence reads as follows: TGTGCCAGCAGCTTCCTTGCCGGGACAGGGTCAGGAAACACCATATATTTT.